The clone carrying this TCR beta chain turned up a few times. Antigen: not known. This entry is derived from a study of human T cells and chemical hapten exposure. Study details: Sensitizing treatment utilized 2% DPC over an approximately 2 cm by approximately 2 cm portion of upper inner arm skin. Each patch test put 0.01% DPC on the upper back, and results were read at 6 days. Patients, a majority of them female, were diagnosed with alopecia areata, totalis or universalis. Broader study findings: Donor immune responses may differ from healthy people's, since all donors had alopecia.

TCRdb itself ran the RACE reads through MiXCR, one entry per CDR3 protein. Of 350,000 to 400,000 distinct CDR3 sequences in the sample, 4% to 6% were seen once. Germline V lookup: CDR1 MDHEN, CDR2 SYDVKM. This CDR3 has 12 amino acids. V shed 8 bases and J 2 bases; nucleotides not matched to a gene: 2. Sample time point: pre-sensitization, week 0. Described treatment: therapeutic diphenylcyclopropenone sensitization with weekly scalp DPC. The sequence derives from a woman aged 50 to 60 with alopecia areata. Some clones in this sample may be carry-over from other donors' samples. This specimen consisted of whole blood, obtained in connection with sensitization to the hapten diphenylcyclopropenone (DPC). J is TRBJ2-7 and V is TRBV28; 8 bases match TRBD2. In DNA form, the CDR3 reads TGTGCCAGCCAGGGACTAGCCTACGAGCAGTACTTC. Translated: CASQGLAYEQYF.